These 31 T cell receptor beta chains came from one sample sequenced in a study of shared clonotypes between healthy human individuals. The table came from immunoSEQ multiplex PCR; TCRdb's copy has only in-frame clones and leaves some out. The table records some 680,000 clones, around 73% of them present only once. Source material: memory CD4+ T cells sorted from blood. As to subset: CD45RA-negative fraction. All receptors come from a woman aged 30 to 39 in good health.

This clone appeared a few times. The chain links TRBV6-6 to TRBJ2-1; 9 bases fit TRBD2. Germline loops: CDR1 MNHNY, CDR2 SVGAGI (reference sequence). Trimming cost V 5 bases and J 9 bases; bases outside gene matches: 8. The CDR3 consists of 14 residues. The CDR3 loop reads CASSVAGVGGEQFF. The CDR3 DNA follows: TGTGCCAGCAGTGTAGCGGGAGTGGGGGGTGAGCAGTTCTTC.

The gene calls are TRBV29-1 and TRBJ2-2, with 10 positions matching TRBD2. This CDR3 spans 14 amino acids. Germline V gives CDR1 SQVTM, CDR2 ANQGSEA. Germline trimming cut 4 bases from V and 4 bases from J; bases unmatched to any gene: 3. CDR3 residues: CSVGLAGATGELFF. Here the CDR3 DNA reads TGCAGCGTTGGCCTAGCGGGAGCCACCGGGGAGCTGTTTTTT.

This clone was counted a few times. The chain has TRBV4-1 and TRBJ2-7, with 10 bases identical to TRBD1. The junction had 5 bases not matched to a gene; V was cut back by 2 bases and J by 4 bases. The CDR3 loop spans 15 amino acids. Germline-derived CDR1 and CDR2 are MGHRA and YSYEKL. CDR3 region: CASSQPGTGVYEQYF. Written as DNA, the CDR3 is TGCGCCAGCAGCCAACCCGGGACAGGGGTGTACGAGCAGTACTTC.

A word on this clone: The identical CDR3 is also encoded by other nucleotide sequences in the sample. The rearrangement links TRBV6-1 to TRBJ2-7, with 7 bases aligning to TRBD1. This CDR3 contains 14 residues. Trimming took 4 bases from V and 0 from J; bases not matched to a gene: 3. Per germline, CDR1 MNHNS and CDR2 SASEGT. Written as DNA, the CDR3 is TGTGCCAGCAGTGTAAACAGGGGCTCCTACGAGCAGTACTTC. This encodes CASSVNRGSYEQYF.

The J gene is TRBJ2-7, the V gene TRBV5-4, with D possibly being TRBD2 (6 bases). V shed 4 bases and J shed 3 bases, with 20 bases lying between them. The CDR3 extends over 16 amino acids. Germline V lookup: CDR1 SGHNT, CDR2 YYREEE (reference sequence). The chain's CDR3 is CASSPRGMAGRYEQYF. Written as DNA, the CDR3 is TGTGCCAGCAGCCCCCGAGGTATGGCGGGACGCTACGAGCAGTACTTC. The complete variable domain, with remaining parts taken from reference TRBV5-4 and TRBJ2-7, reads ETGVTQSPTHLIKTRGQQVTLRCSSQSGHNTVSWYQQALGQGPQFIFQYYREEENGRGNFPPRFSGLQFPNYSSELNVNALELDDSALYLCASSPRGMAGRYEQYFGPGTRLTVT.

This rearrangement joins TRBV30 to TRBJ2-1; 7 nucleotides line up with TRBD2. V was clipped by 5 bases and J by 5 bases; unmatched bases: 9. The CDR3 loop spans 14 amino acids. Germline CDR1 reads GTSNPN; CDR2 reads SVGIG (reference sequence). The CDR3 here is CAWRPGTNNNEQFF. CDR3 bases: TGTGCCTGGCGCCCGGGGACTAACAACAATGAGCAGTTCTTC.

The gene calls are TRBV6-8 and TRBJ2-6; D ambiguous. The CDR3 covers 17 residues. V dropped 2 bases and J dropped 0 bases, with 11 bases sitting between them. The germline gives CDR1 MNHGY, CDR2 SAAAGT. In DNA form, the CDR3 reads TGTGCCAGCAGTTACGAGGCAGGTAGCTCTGGGGCCAACGTCCTGACTTTC. This gives the protein CASSYEAGSSGANVLTF.

The V call is TRBV2, the J call TRBJ2-5, with TRBD2 as a possible D gene (6 bases). Germline CDR1 SNHLY, CDR2 FYNNEI. This CDR3 is built from 15 residues. The V and J ends lost 1 base and 7 bases respectively, with 16 bases between them. The CDR3 DNA reads as TGTGCCAGCAGTGAAGGGGGCGGGATTCATGGGACCCAGTACTTC. It is translated as CASSEGGGIHGTQYF.

The CDR3 region has the DNA TGCGCCAGCAGCTTGGCAGGGCTCACTGAAGCTTTCTTT. It translates to CASSLAGLTEAFF. The genes are TRBV5-1 and TRBJ1-1; D might be TRBD1 (5 bases). Germline V gene lookup returns CDR1 SGHRS and CDR2 YFSETQ. CDR3 length: 13 amino acids. Trimming pared 0 bases from V and 4 bases from J, leaving 7 bases between. Drawing the rest from reference TRBV5-1 and TRBJ1-1, the complete variable domain is KAGVTQTPRYLIKTRGQQVTLSCSPISGHRSVSWYQQTPGQGLQFLFEYFSETQRNKGNFPGRFSGRQFSNSRSEMNVSTLELGDSALYLCASSLAGLTEAFFGQGTRLTVV.

DNA of the CDR3: TGTGCCAGCAGCTGGATACAGGGAGAAGGTGAAAAACTGTTTTTT. Amino acids: CASSWIQGEGEKLFF. V usage is TRBV7-8 and J usage is TRBJ1-4; D might be TRBD1 (6 bases). The length of the CDR3 is 15 residues. Trimming took 4 bases from V and 7 from J, leaving 16 bases between them. Germline CDR1 and CDR2: SGHVS and FQNEAQ.

For this clone: A much larger clone lies a single base off, so this may be a read error. The sample contains more than one DNA sequence encoding this CDR3. The chain has TRBV7-2 and TRBJ2-3; a weak D match, TRBD2 (5 bases). Germline V gene lookup returns CDR1 SGHTA and CDR2 FQGNSA. The length of the CDR3 is 15 residues. CDR3: CASSLALLSTDTQYF. The DNA for the CDR3 is TGTGCCAGCAGTTTAGCGCTCCTTAGCACAGATACGCAGTATTTT.

In regard to this clone: This same CDR3 is encoded by further DNA sequences in the sample. V is TRBV5-1 and J is TRBJ2-2, with 7 bases that match TRBD1. Germline CDR1 is SGHRS and CDR2 is YFSETQ. The CDR3 is made up of 15 amino acids. V lost 2 bases to trimming and J lost 0 bases; unmatched junction nucleotides: 1. The CDR3 spells CASSLDRANTGELFF. For the CDR3, the DNA is TGCGCCAGCAGCTTAGACAGGGCGAACACCGGGGAGCTGTTTTTT.

This rearrangement joins TRBV11-2 to TRBJ2-7; TRBD2 matches at 12 bases. The germline CDR1 and CDR2 sequences are SGHAT and FQNNGV. The trim removed 5 bases at V and 5 bases at J, leaving 10 bases unmatched. The CDR3 loop spans 16 amino acids. CDR3 in amino acids: CASSRRLAGGPDEQYF. For the CDR3, the DNA is TGTGCCAGCAGCCGCCGTCTAGCGGGAGGGCCCGACGAGCAGTACTTC.

The rearrangement links TRBV2 to TRBJ2-1, with D possibly being TRBD2 (5 bases). This CDR3 has 13 amino acids. Trimming pared 4 bases from V and 8 bases from J, leaving 12 bases between. The germline gives CDR1 SNHLY, CDR2 FYNNEI. CDR3: CASSGPGGYEQFF. CDR3 nucleotides: TGTGCCAGCAGTGGTCCCGGAGGCTATGAGCAGTTCTTC.

The rearrangement joins TRBV10-1 to TRBJ2-7, with 8 bases lining up with TRBD2. V gave up 3 bases and J gave up 3 bases; unmatched junction bases: 4. CDR1 and CDR2 (germline): WNHNN, SYGVQD (reference sequence). There are 14 residues in the CDR3. The CDR3 DNA reads as TGCGCCAGCAGTGATGGGACTAGTAACTACGAGCAGTACTTC. Its translation: CASSDGTSNYEQYF.

The chain has TRBV5-5 and TRBJ2-5, with D possibly being TRBD1 (5 bases). The CDR3 is 13 amino acids. CDR1 is SGHKS and CDR2 is YYEKEE in the germline V gene (reference sequence). The germline V and J ends were trimmed by 0 bases and 3 bases, with 6 bases remaining between them. For the CDR3, the DNA is TGTGCCAGCAGCTTGGCAGGGAAAGAGACCCAGTACTTC. Translating it yields CASSLAGKETQYF.

The chain has TRBV20-1 and TRBJ1-4; D is unresolved. Trimming pared 3 bases from V and 7 bases from J, leaving 3 bases between. In germline, CDR1 is DFQATT, CDR2 SNEGSKA (reference sequence). The length of the CDR3 is 10 residues. CDR3 protein: CSARLEKLFF. The CDR3 DNA reads TGCAGTGCTAGGCTTGAAAAACTGTTTTTT.

The chain joins TRBV7-9 to TRBJ2-6, with 7 bases lining up with TRBD1. The V gene end was trimmed by 2 bases and the J gene end by 4 bases; junction bases not matched to a gene: 8. Germline CDR1 and CDR2: SEHNR and FQNEAQ (reference sequence). This CDR3 comprises 17 residues. The CDR3 DNA follows: TGTGCCAGCAGCTTAATCCCCACAGGGGCCGGGGCCAACGTCCTGACTTTC. It encodes CASSLIPTGAGANVLTF.

The V call is TRBV14, the J call TRBJ2-1; no clear D gene. The V gene's germline CDR1 is SGHDN and CDR2 FVKESK. The CDR3 is made up of 13 amino acids. Trimming took 4 bases from V and 7 from J, leaving 11 bases between them. The CDR3 coding sequence is TGTGCCAGCAGCCTTCCCAGTGGGAATGAGCAGTTCTTC. Protein: CASSLPSGNEQFF.

The gene calls are TRBV7-8 and TRBJ1-5, with D perhaps TRBD1 (5 bases). V was trimmed by 1 base and J by 3 bases, leaving 7 bases between them. CDR1 and CDR2 (germline): SGHVS, FQNEAQ. The CDR3 consists of 14 residues. The CDR3 here is CASSLDRNNQPQHF. For the CDR3, the DNA is TGTGCCAGCAGCTTAGACAGGAACAATCAGCCCCAGCATTTT.

Remarks on this clone: In this CDR3 the conserved last residue, phenylalanine or tryptophan, is missing, so a read error is likely. No DNA is shown, since the ends of the CDR3 on it are uncertain; the CDR3 is the one TCRdb lists. The rearrangement links TRBV11-1 to TRBJ2-7; the D call in the table, TRBD1, was not verified against the DNA. CDR1 and CDR2 from the germline V gene are SGHAT and FQDESV (reference sequence). A total of 12 residues make up the CDR3, ends included. CDR3 loop: CASSSPGQGNPC.

V and J are TRBV6-1 and TRBJ1-1, with 7 bases aligning to TRBD1. The V gene's germline CDR1 is MNHNS and CDR2 SASEGT. The CDR3 runs to 13 residues. With V trimmed by 6 bases and J by 6 bases, 7 bases remained unmatched. CDR3: CASSAGGVPEAFF. The CDR3 DNA sequence: TGTGCCAGCAGCGCAGGGGGGGTGCCTGAAGCTTTCTTT.

The rearrangement joins TRBV9 to TRBJ1-1; D unresolved. CDR1 and CDR2 from the germline V gene are SGDLS and YYNGEE. CDR3 length equals 15 residues. The V gene lost 0 bases and the J gene lost 1 base, with 10 bases spanning the gap. Here the CDR3 reads CASSVDPVGNTEAFF. In DNA, the CDR3 is TGTGCCAGCAGCGTAGATCCAGTTGGGAACACTGAAGCTTTCTTT.

Regarding this clone: The same CDR3 also results from other DNA sequences found in this sample. J is TRBJ1-5 and V is TRBV2, with D possibly TRBD1 on 6 matching bases. V was trimmed by 5 bases and J by 5 bases, leaving 10 bases between them. This CDR3 region has 13 residues. The germline gives CDR1 SNHLY, CDR2 FYNNEI. The CDR3 nucleotides read TGTGCCAGCAGTAGGACAGAGGATCAGCCCCAGCATTTT. Its translation: CASSRTEDQPQHF.

CDR3 residues: CASSLGLGLIGAQYF. The CDR3 region has the DNA TGTGCCAGCAGCTTAGGCCTGGGGCTCATCGGGGCGCAGTATTTT. V gene TRBV13 combines with J gene TRBJ2-3; tentatively, D is TRBD1 or TRBD2 (5 bases each). Germline-derived CDR1 and CDR2 are PRHDT and FYEKMQ (reference sequence). V lost 0 bases, J lost 10 bases, and 17 bases lay in between. The length of the CDR3 is 15 residues.

The gene calls are TRBV28 and TRBJ2-5, with TRBD2 matching 7 bases. The J call is in doubt because the DNA end fits TRBJ2-7 better. This CDR3 spans 14 amino acids. The V gene's germline CDR1 is MDHEN and CDR2 SYDVKM. The CDR3 reads CASNPGGSFYEQYF. The CDR3 nucleotides read TGTGCCAGCAACCCTGGCGGGAGCTTCTACGAGCAGTACTTC.

The V call is TRBV7-9, the J call TRBJ2-2; D is ambiguous. The length of the CDR3 is 13 residues. With 5 bases removed from V and 5 bases from J, the gap between germline ends came to 9 bases. Germline lookup yields CDR1 SEHNR and CDR2 FQNEAQ (reference sequence). DNA of the CDR3: TGTGCCAGCAGCCAGTACGAGACCGGGGAGCTGTTTTTT. Protein sequence: CASSQYETGELFF.

The J gene is TRBJ1-1, the V gene TRBV27; D remains ambiguous. The CDR3 loop spans 14 amino acids. Trimming cost V 4 bases and J 0 bases, with 9 bases left between them. Germline assignment: CDR1 MNHEY and CDR2 SMNVEV (reference sequence). The CDR3 nucleotides are TGTGCCAGCAGTTCCCGGGCCCTGAACACTGAAGCTTTCTTT. Its translation is CASSSRALNTEAFF.

The chain is built from TRBV19 and TRBJ2-7; D unclear. CDR1 and CDR2 (germline): LNHDA, SQIVND (reference sequence). There are 14 residues in the CDR3. V lost 3 bases to trimming and J lost 3 bases, with 12 bases between them. The CDR3 here is CASSIGGTSYEQYF. The CDR3 DNA reads TGTGCCAGTAGTATCGGTGGCACAAGCTACGAGCAGTACTTC.

This clone was detected once. The gene calls are TRBV19 and TRBJ2-3; 8 bases agree with TRBD1. Germline CDR1 LNHDA, CDR2 SQIVND (reference sequence). V dropped 5 bases and J dropped 2; count of bases not matched to a gene: 3. CDR3 length: 14 residues. The CDR3 loop is CASSSDRDTDTQYF. The DNA for the CDR3 is TGTGCCAGTAGTTCGGACAGGGACACAGATACGCAGTATTTT.

V and J are TRBV5-6 and TRBJ1-5; 8 bases fit TRBD1. Per the germline V gene, CDR1 is SGHDT and CDR2 is YYEEEE. The junction had 4 bases not matched to a gene; V was cut back by 3 bases and J by 5 bases. CDR3 length equals 14 residues. The CDR3 region has the DNA TGTGCCAGCAGCTCGACAGGGGCCTATCAGCCCCAGCATTTT. Amino acids: CASSSTGAYQPQHF.